The 22 T cell receptor beta chains reported below all come from one sample, sequenced in a study of molecular identifiers for immune sequencing clone quantification. TCRdb independently ran MiXCR on the PCR reads; one entry per CDR3 protein. The table shows about half a million distinct CDR3 sequences, with about a fifth occurring only once. The sample taken for sequencing was naive CD8+ T cells from blood, with Jurkat cell RNA spiked in. The subset was: FACS-sorted CD8+CD4-CCR7+CD45RA+ naive T cells. Every receptor here comes from a human donor in good health. Some libraries in this study had Jurkat cell RNA spiked in.

This clonotype showed up just a few times. The J gene is TRBJ2-1, the V gene TRBV19; D unclear. This CDR3 has 15 amino acids. Trimming removed 1 base from V and 8 bases from J, with 15 bases in between. Germline V gene lookup returns CDR1 LNHDA and CDR2 SQIVND (reference sequence). CDR3: CASSIVPAGGDEQFF. DNA of the CDR3: TGTGCCAGTAGTATAGTTCCGGCCGGCGGCGATGAGCAGTTCTTC.

V is TRBV7-6 and J is TRBJ2-3; the match to TRBD2 covers 10 bases. Germline V gene data show CDR1 as SGHVS and CDR2 as FNYEAQ. CDR3 length: 17 residues. V dropped 1 base and J dropped 2; count of bases not matched to a gene: 6. The CDR3 coding sequence is TGTGCCAGCAGCTTAGTAGGTAGCGGGGGGTTCACAGATACGCAGTATTTT. It codes for CASSLVGSGGFTDTQYF.

V gene TRBV9 combines with J gene TRBJ2-7; a possible D gene is TRBD2 (6 bases). V lost 4 bases and J lost 0, with 14 bases in between. The CDR3 loop spans 15 amino acids. Looked up from germline, CDR1 is SGDLS and CDR2 is YYNGEE. The CDR3 coding sequence is TGTGCCAGCAGCCAAGGGGACTTGGTCTCCTACGAGCAGTACTTC. This codes for CASSQGDLVSYEQYF.

The J gene is TRBJ2-5, the V gene TRBV30, with D perhaps TRBD1 (5 bases). Trimming cost V 1 base and J 1 base, with 7 bases left between them. Germline CDR1 GTSNPN, CDR2 SVGIG (reference sequence). CDR3 size: 13 residues. CDR3 loop: CAWSGQSQETQYF. DNA of the CDR3: TGTGCCTGGAGTGGACAGTCCCAAGAGACCCAGTACTTC.

The chain joins TRBV9 to TRBJ2-7; 9 nucleotides match TRBD1. Per germline, CDR1 SGDLS and CDR2 YYNGEE. Losses at the gene ends were 4 bases for V and 2 bases for J; bases not matched to a gene: 7. The CDR3 has 15 amino acids. The CDR3 spells CASSNDWDRAYEQYF. Written as DNA, the CDR3 is TGTGCCAGCAGCAACGACTGGGACAGGGCCTACGAGCAGTACTTC.

This clonotype was picked up a small number of times. V is TRBV7-9 and J is TRBJ1-1; TRBD1 aligns across 8 bases. CDR3 size: 15 residues. From germline, CDR1 is SEHNR and CDR2 FQNEAQ (reference sequence). V lost 1 base to trimming and J lost 5 bases; unmatched junction nucleotides: 6. CDR3: CASSLGRGLITEAFF. The CDR3 nucleotides read TGTGCCAGCAGCTTAGGCAGGGGGCTGATAACTGAAGCTTTCTTT.

This clonotype was observed a few times. The germline gene is not matched at one end of the junction; a read error may be the cause. The V call is TRBV4-3, the J call TRBJ1-2; D possibly corresponds to TRBD1 (6 bases). CDR1 is LGHNA, CDR2 YSLEER, per germline. The CDR3 sequence is 17 residues long. This CDR3 is CASSHISYREGDYSYTF. The CDR3 DNA follows: TGCGCCAGCAGCCATATAAGCTACAGGGAAGGGGACTATAGCTACACCTTC.

Many counts were recorded for this clonotype. This chain connects TRBV20-1 to TRBJ1-1, with D uncertain. Germline CDR1 and CDR2: DFQATT and SNEGSKA (reference sequence). The CDR3 loop spans 14 amino acids. Trimming pared 1 base from V and 4 bases from J, leaving 13 bases between. As DNA, the CDR3 is TGCAGTGCTAGAGTCGGATTCTGGGGCACTGAAGCTTTCTTT. Its protein product is CSARVGFWGTEAFF.

This clonotype occurred a few times. This chain links TRBV6-1 with TRBJ1-1; D remains unclear. The CDR3 runs 17 residues. Germline-derived CDR1 and CDR2 are MNHNS and SASEGT. V shed 8 bases and J shed 0 bases, with 22 bases lying between them. This CDR3 is CASAPRSWLSLNTEAFF. DNA for the CDR3: TGTGCCAGCGCCCCGCGGTCCTGGTTGAGTTTGAACACTGAAGCTTTCTTT.

This chain joins TRBV6-2 or TRBV6-3 and TRBJ2-7; possibly TRBD2 for D (6 bases). The CDR3 is 16 amino acids. Germline assignment: CDR1 MNHEY and CDR2 SVGEGT. Deletions cut 4 bases from V and 0 bases from J, with 16 bases between. CDR3 nucleotides: TGTGCCAGCAGTTCGACCCTAGACGGGGGCTCCTACGAGCAGTACTTC. It is translated as CASSSTLDGGSYEQYF.

As regards this clonotype: A read error is possible here, since a much larger clone lies one base away. V usage is TRBV5-6 and J usage is TRBJ1-1; D is undetermined. Germline lookup yields CDR1 SGHDT and CDR2 YYEEEE. The CDR3 has 13 amino acids. The CDR3 region has the DNA TGTGCCAGCAGCTTGGTCCCGGGCACTGGAGCTTTCTTT. Protein product: CASSLVPGTGAFF.

The CDR3 reads CASSPPSGGVSLHF. The CDR3 DNA reads TGTGCCAGCAGTCCCCCATCGGGGGGGGTATCCCTCCACTTT. The J gene is TRBJ1-6, the V gene TRBV28; TRBD1 is a possible D gene (5 bases). V was clipped by 5 bases and J by 14 bases, with 19 bases between them. The germline V gene has CDR1 MDHEN and CDR2 SYDVKM. CDR3 length equals 14 residues.

The sample holds a few counts of this clonotype. V is TRBV3-1 and J is TRBJ2-1; 8 bases match TRBD2. Germline trimming cut 4 bases from V and 7 bases from J; bases unmatched to any gene: 9. The CDR3 covers 15 residues. In germline, CDR1 is LGHDT, CDR2 YNNKEL (reference sequence). CDR3 residues: CASSPTGGPTNEQFF. For the CDR3, the DNA is TGTGCCAGCAGCCCCACGGGGGGGCCGACTAATGAGCAGTTCTTC.

This clonotype was seen ten or more times. The chain is built from TRBV7-9 and TRBJ2-1, with D perhaps TRBD2 (5 bases). Germline loops: CDR1 SEHNR, CDR2 FQNEAQ (reference sequence). The ends were cut back, 0 bases at V and 9 bases at J, with 15 bases in the middle. The CDR3 consists of 15 residues. CDR3 in amino acids: CASSLAPGSIGEQFF. CDR3 bases: TGTGCCAGCAGCTTAGCGCCGGGGAGCATCGGTGAGCAGTTCTTC. Supplemented by reference TRBV7-9 and TRBJ2-1, the full variable domain reads DTGVSQNPRHKITKRGQNVTFRCDPISEHNRLYWYRQTLGQGPEFLTYFQNEAQLEKSRLLSDRFSAERPKGSFSTLEIQRTEQGDSAMYLCASSLAPGSIGEQFFGPGTRLTVL.

This chain uses TRBV7-9 with TRBJ2-1; 11 bases match TRBD1. Trimming cost V 3 bases and J 8 bases; bases outside gene matches: 3. The length of the CDR3 is 14 residues. Germline values: CDR1 SEHNR, CDR2 FQNEAQ (reference sequence). DNA of the CDR3: TGTGCCAGCAGCTTCCCGGACAGGGGGCATGAGCAGTTCTTC. Its translation is CASSFPDRGHEQFF.

J is TRBJ1-3 and V is TRBV21-1; the table's D call, TRBD1, has no DNA check behind it. TRBV21-1 is reported as a pseudogene. The CDR3 has 18 amino acids. The CDR3 spells CASSSWTGAPCSGNIIYF. CDR3 DNA sequence: TGTGCCAGCAGCAGCTGGACAGGGGCTCCCTGCTCTGGAAACATCATATATTTT.

DNA for the CDR3: TGTGCCAGCAGCAACGACAGCGACTACGAGCAGTACTTC. This encodes CASSNDSDYEQYF. The chain has TRBV2 and TRBJ2-7; D perhaps matches TRBD1 (5 bases). CDR1 is SNHLY and CDR2 is FYNNEI in the germline V gene. CDR3 length: 13 amino acids. Trimming removed 6 bases at V and 3 bases at J, with 12 bases between.

This clonotype has only a few counts. The chain joins TRBV28 to TRBJ1-1; D not resolved. Germline CDR1 and CDR2: MDHEN and SYDVKM. This CDR3 region has 12 residues. V was shortened by 6 bases and J by 7 bases, with 12 bases between the two germline ends. The DNA of the CDR3 is TGTGCCAGCAGGCACCCGGAGTTTGAAGCTTTCTTT. As protein: CASRHPEFEAFF.

There are many counts of this clonotype. This rearrangement joins TRBV13 to TRBJ1-1; D uncertain. The germline CDR1 and CDR2 sequences are PRHDT and FYEKMQ (reference sequence). Trimming took 0 bases from V and 0 from J, leaving 8 bases between them. The CDR3 is made up of 15 amino acids. As DNA, the CDR3 is TGTGCCAGCAGCTTAGGTCGGGATTTGAACACTGAAGCTTTCTTT. Residues: CASSLGRDLNTEAFF.

This clonotype was counted at least ten times. This chain joins TRBV7-2 and TRBJ2-7; 10 bases line up with TRBD2. Germline-derived CDR1 and CDR2 are SGHTA and FQGNSA. The V and J ends lost 5 bases and 4 bases, in that order; junction bases with no gene match: 17. The CDR3 covers 18 residues. The CDR3 DNA reads as TGTGCCAGCAGCCATGGGGTGACCGGGACTAGCGTGGCTTACGAGCAGTACTTC. It specifies CASSHGVTGTSVAYEQYF.

This clonotype showed up just a few times. V is TRBV7-9 and J is TRBJ1-2; TRBD1 agrees at 8 bases. Germline CDR1 is SEHNR and CDR2 is FQNEAQ (reference sequence). This CDR3 contains 17 residues. The trim removed 6 bases at V and 13 bases at J, leaving 25 bases unmatched. This chain's CDR3 is CASRAGGTGARAMACTF. In nucleotides, the CDR3 is TGTGCCAGCAGGGCCGGTGGGACAGGAGCACGGGCTATGGCTTGCACCTTC.

Concerning this clonotype itself: An end of the junction does not agree with germline; a read error may underlie this. The chain is built from TRBV28 and TRBJ1-5, with unresolved D. The CDR3 length is 18 residues. Germline lookup yields CDR1 MDHEN and CDR2 SYDVKM. In nucleotides, the CDR3 is TGTGCCAGCAGTTTAATTCTAGGGTCTTTAGGAAGCAATCGGCCCCAGCATTTT. Translated, it gives CASSLILGSLGSNRPQHF.